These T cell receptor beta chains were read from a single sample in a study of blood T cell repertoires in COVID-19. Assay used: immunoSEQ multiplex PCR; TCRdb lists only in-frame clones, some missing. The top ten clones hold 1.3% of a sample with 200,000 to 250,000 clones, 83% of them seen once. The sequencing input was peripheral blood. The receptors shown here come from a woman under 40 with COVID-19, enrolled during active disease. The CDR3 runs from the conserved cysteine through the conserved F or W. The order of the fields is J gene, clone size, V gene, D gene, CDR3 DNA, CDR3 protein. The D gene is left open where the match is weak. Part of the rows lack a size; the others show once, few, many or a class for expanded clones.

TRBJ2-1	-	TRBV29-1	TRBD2	TGCAGCGTTGGTCGGGGGGACAATGAGCAGTTCTTC	CSVGRGDNEQFF
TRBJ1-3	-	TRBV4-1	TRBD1	TGCGCCAGCAGCCAGGACAGGTCTGGAAACACCATATATTTT	CASSQDRSGNTIYF
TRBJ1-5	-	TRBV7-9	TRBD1	TGTGCCAGCAGCCCCGGGACAGGGGGCGCGGGTGGGGCCAATCAGCCCCAGCATTTT	CASSPGTGGAGGANQPQHF
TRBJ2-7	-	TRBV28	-	TGTGCCAGCAGTTTAGCAGGTCTGGTCGAGCAGTACTTC	CASSLAGLVEQYF
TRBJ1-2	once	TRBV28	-	TGTGCCACACTCAGGGTTCCTAACTATGGCTACACCTTC	CATLRVPNYGYTF
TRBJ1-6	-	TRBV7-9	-	TGTGCCAGCAGCTTAGGAAGGGACACTGATAATTCACCCCTCCACTTT	CASSLGRDTDNSPLHF
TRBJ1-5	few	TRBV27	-	TGTGCCAGCAGCTACAGGGTATATCAGCCCCAGCATTTT	CASSYRVYQPQHF
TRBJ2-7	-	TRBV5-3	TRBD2	TGTGCCAGAAGCTGGACTAGCGGGAGTTACGAGCAGTACTTC	CARSWTSGSYEQYF
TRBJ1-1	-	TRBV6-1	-	TGTGCCAGCAGTGAAACCCAGACTGAAGCTTTCTTT	CASSETQTEAFF
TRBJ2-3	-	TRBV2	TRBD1	TGTGCCAGCAGGCTGACAGGGACCACAGATACGCAGTATTTT	CASRLTGTTDTQYF
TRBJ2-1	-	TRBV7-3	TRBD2	TGTGCCAGCAGCTTACAGATCCAGCGGGGGCGCGGTGAGCAGTTCTTC	CASSLQIQRGRGEQFF
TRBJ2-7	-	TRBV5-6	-	TGTGCCAGCAGCTTCACAGGCCAAGCGCAGTACTTC	CASSFTGQAQYF
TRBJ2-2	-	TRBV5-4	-	TGTGCCAGCAGCTTTCAGCGGGCCCGGAGCGGGGAGCTGTTTTTT	CASSFQRARSGELFF
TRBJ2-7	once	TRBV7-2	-	TGTGCCAGCAGCTTAGTGCAGGGGGGAATCGGTAGCTCCTACGAGCAGTACTTC	CASSLVQGGIGSSYEQYF
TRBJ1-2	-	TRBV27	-	TGTGCCAGCAGTTTAGAGGGATGGGGTGGCTACACCTTC	CASSLEGWGGYTF
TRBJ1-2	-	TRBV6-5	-	TGTGCCAGCAGTTACCGCTTCTTCGGGTCCACATATGGCTACACCTTC	CASSYRFFGSTYGYTF
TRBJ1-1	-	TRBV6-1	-	TGTGCCAGCAGTGATCCGGGTCTTGAAGCTTTCTTT	CASSDPGLEAFF
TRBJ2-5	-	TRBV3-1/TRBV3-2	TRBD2	TGTGCCAGCAGCACCGGGACTAGCGGATCGGTCCAGTACTTC	CASSTGTSGSVQYF
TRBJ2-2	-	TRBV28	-	TGTGCCAGCAGTTTTGTTAATTGGCGGGGCTCGAACACCGGGGAGCTGTTTTTT	CASSFVNWRGSNTGELFF
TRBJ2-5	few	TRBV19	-	TGTGCCAGTAGTATGTTAGGAGGTCAAGAGACCCAGTACTTC	CASSMLGGQETQYF
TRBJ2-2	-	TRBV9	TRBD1	TGTGCCAGCAGCGTGGCGGCAGGGGGTTGGGACGGGGAGCTGTTTTTT	CASSVAAGGWDGELFF
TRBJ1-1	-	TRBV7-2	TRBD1	TGTGCCAGCAGCTTAGGGGACAGGGCAAAAGCTTTCTTT	CASSLGDRAKAFF
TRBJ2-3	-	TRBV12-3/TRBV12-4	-	TGTGTTATTAGCAGATCTAGCACAGATACGCAGTATTTT	CVISRSSTDTQYF
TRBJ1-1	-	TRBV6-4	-	TGTGCCAGCAGCCCCTCCGGACTTGTGAACACTGAAGCTTTCTTT	CASSPSGLVNTEAFF
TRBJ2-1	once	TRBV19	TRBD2	TGTGCCAGTAGTATACTTGCTGGCGGGAGGTTCAGGAATGAGCAGTTCTTC	CASSILAGGRFRNEQFF
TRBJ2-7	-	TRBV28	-	TGTGCCAGCAGTTTGGGCAGAACATACGAGCAGTACTTC	CASSLGRTYEQYF
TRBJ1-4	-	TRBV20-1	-	TGCAGTGCGAGTCAGGGGTGGACTAATGAAAAACTGTTTTTT	CSASQGWTNEKLFF
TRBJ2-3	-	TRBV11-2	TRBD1	TGTGCCAGCAGCTTTATATACCGGGACAGGGGGCAAAATACGCAGTATTTT	CASSFIYRDRGQNTQYF
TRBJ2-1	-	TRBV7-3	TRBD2	TGTGCCAGCAGCTTATCCGGGACTAGCGGGAGCGGTGAGCAGTTCTTC	CASSLSGTSGSGEQFF
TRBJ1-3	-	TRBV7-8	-	TGTGCCAGCAGCTTAACAGGGTCGGGAAACACCATATATTTT	CASSLTGSGNTIYF
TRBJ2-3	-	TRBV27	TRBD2	TGCGCCAGCAGTGGGACTAGCGGCAGCACAGATACGCAGTATTTT	CASSGTSGSTDTQYF
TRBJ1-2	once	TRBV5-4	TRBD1	TGTGCCAGCAGCTTGGCAGGGACAGGGGGCGGCTACACCTTC	CASSLAGTGGGYTF
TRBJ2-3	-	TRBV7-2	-	TGTGCCAGCAGCTCGCGACAGATCACAGATACGCAGTATTTT	CASSSRQITDTQYF
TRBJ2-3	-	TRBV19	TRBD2	TGTGCCAGTAGTATAGCCCAGATAGCGGGGGGTACGCAGTATTTT	CASSIAQIAGGTQYF
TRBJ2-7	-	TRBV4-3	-	TGCGCCAGCAGCCAAGATCGAGGGCGCGAGCAGTACTTC	CASSQDRGREQYF
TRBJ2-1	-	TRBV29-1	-	TGCAGCGTCCTACGGACAGAAGTAACGTTCTTC	CSVLRTEVTFF
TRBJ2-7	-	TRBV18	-	TGTGCCAGCTCATTTGACCAGGGCGAGCAGTACTTC	CASSFDQGEQYF
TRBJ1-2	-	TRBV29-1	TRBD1	TGCAGCGTTGGACAGGGGGAGCGACGGGGCTACACCTTC	CSVGQGERRGYTF
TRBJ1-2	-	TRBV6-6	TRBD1	TGTGCCAGCAGTTATCCCGGGGGACAGGCGACTTATGGCTACACCTTC	CASSYPGGQATYGYTF
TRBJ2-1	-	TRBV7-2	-	TGTGCCAGCAGCTTAGGTCAGGGGAGGGGAGACTCCTACAATGAGCAGTTCTTC	CASSLGQGRGDSYNEQFF
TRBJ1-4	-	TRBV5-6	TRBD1	TGTGCCAGCAGCTTCGGGACAGCTGCCAGTGAAAAACTGTTTTTT	CASSFGTAASEKLFF
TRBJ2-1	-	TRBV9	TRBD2	TGTGCCAGCAGCGAGCGGAGGACTAGCGGGTACAATGAGCAGTTCTTC	CASSERRTSGYNEQFF